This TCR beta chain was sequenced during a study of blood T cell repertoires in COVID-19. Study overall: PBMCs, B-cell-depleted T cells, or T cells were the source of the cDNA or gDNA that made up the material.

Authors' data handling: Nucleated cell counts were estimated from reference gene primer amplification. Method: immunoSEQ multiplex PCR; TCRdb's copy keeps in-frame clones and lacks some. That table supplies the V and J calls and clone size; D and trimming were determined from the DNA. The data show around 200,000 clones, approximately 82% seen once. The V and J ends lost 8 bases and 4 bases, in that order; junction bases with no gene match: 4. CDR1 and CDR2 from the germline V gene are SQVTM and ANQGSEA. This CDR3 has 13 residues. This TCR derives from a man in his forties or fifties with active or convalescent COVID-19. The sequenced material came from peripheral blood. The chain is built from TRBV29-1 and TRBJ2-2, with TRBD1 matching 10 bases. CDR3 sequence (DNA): TGCAGCTTACGGGACAGGGGCACCGGGGAGCTGTTTTTT. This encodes CSLRDRGTGELFF.